What follows are 7 T cell receptor beta chains derived from one specimen sequenced in a study of blood T cell repertoires in COVID-19. TCRdb's table, derived via immunoSEQ multiplex PCR, lists solely in-frame clones and lacks some. The sample has roughly 150,000 clones; 75% to 90% are singletons. Sequencing was performed on peripheral blood. Receptors were obtained from a man aged 55 to 69 with acute or convalescent COVID-19.

The chain employs TRBV6-1 and TRBJ1-5, with a tentative D call TRBD1 (5 bases). CDR3 length: 13 residues. The V end lost 2 bases, the J end lost 7 bases, and 9 bases lay between the germline ends. Germline V lookup: CDR1 MNHNS, CDR2 SASEGT. CDR3 in amino acids: CASSERGGQPQHF. In nucleotides, the CDR3 is TGTGCCAGCAGTGAAAGGGGAGGCCAGCCCCAGCATTTT.

The V call is TRBV19, the J call TRBJ2-7, with 14 bases fitting TRBD2. Germline values: CDR1 LNHDA, CDR2 SQIVND (reference sequence). Losses at the gene ends were 4 bases for V and 4 bases for J; bases not matched to a gene: 9. CDR3 length equals 17 residues. The CDR3 DNA is TGTGCCAGTAGTACGGCCTCCGGGACTAGCGGGAGATACGAGCAGTACTTC. Protein sequence: CASSTASGTSGRYEQYF.

The chain links TRBV19 to TRBJ1-5; tentative D call: TRBD1 (5 bases). Germline loops: CDR1 LNHDA, CDR2 SQIVND (reference sequence). The CDR3 length is 16 residues. Trimming stripped 3 bases from V and 5 bases from J, with 17 bases between. In nucleotides, the CDR3 is TGTGCCAGTAGTATGTGGGGCCTTACGTCTTATCAGCCCCAGCATTTT. Translating it yields CASSMWGLTSYQPQHF.

This sequence joins TRBV30 and TRBJ1-4, with a tentative D call TRBD1 (6 bases). The CDR3 spans 14 residues. The ends were cut back, 2 bases at V and 8 bases at J, with 15 bases in the middle. Germline CDR1 is GTSNPN and CDR2 is SVGIG (reference sequence). CDR3 bases: TGTGCCTGGAGTCGGAACAGGGAGGGGGAAAAACTGTTTTTT. Amino acids: CAWSRNREGEKLFF.

A single count supports this clone. The chain carries TRBV27 and TRBJ2-3; 13 positions match TRBD2. The CDR3 consists of 18 residues. V lost 6 bases and J lost 10; bases outside the gene matches: 19. From germline, CDR1 is MNHEY and CDR2 SMNVEV (reference sequence). The CDR3 DNA reads as TGTGCCAGCAGCCTCATCCCCGGGACTAGCGGGGATCTGGGGGCGCAGTATTTT. It is translated as CASSLIPGTSGDLGAQYF.

The sample holds one count of this clone. Other DNA sequences in this specimen translate into the identical CDR3. Here the CDR3 DNA reads TGTGCCAGCTCACCTGGACAGTTCGATCAGCCCCAGCATTTT. This gives the protein CASSPGQFDQPQHF. The chain carries TRBV18 and TRBJ1-5; TRBD1 is a possible D gene (6 bases). The CDR3 length is 14 residues. V gave up 3 bases and J gave up 5 bases, with 11 bases separating them. The germline CDR1 and CDR2 sequences are KGHSH and LQKENI. The whole variable domain, filled in from reference TRBV18 and TRBJ1-5, reads NAGVMQNPRHLVRRRGQEARLRCSPMKGHSHVYWYRQLPEEGLKFMVYLQKENIIDESGMPKERFSAEFPKEGPSILRIQQVVRGDSAAYFCASSPGQFDQPQHFGDGTRLSIL.

V gene TRBV18 combines with J gene TRBJ2-7; D is uncertain. CDR3 length: 12 residues. Trimming left V 2 bases short and J 2 bases short, with 4 bases between. Germline values: CDR1 KGHSH, CDR2 LQKENI. CDR3 nucleotides: TGTGCCAGCTCACCAAGAGCCTACGAGCAGTACTTC. It encodes CASSPRAYEQYF.